The 8 T cell receptor beta chains listed next were all sequenced from one sample in a study of blood T cell repertoires in COVID-19. Assay: immunoSEQ multiplex PCR; the TCRdb copy retains only in-frame clones and omits some. This table holds 110,000 or so clones, more than 80% found once. Sequenced material: peripheral blood. The receptors come from a woman in her sixties with COVID-19, enrolled during active disease.

This chain connects TRBV2 to TRBJ2-3; no firm D call. The CDR3 is 11 residues long. V lost 6 bases and J 2 bases, leaving 3 bases between the germline ends. Germline-derived CDR1 and CDR2 are SNHLY and FYNNEI. Written as DNA, the CDR3 is TGTGCCAGCAGATACACAGATACGCAGTATTTT. Amino acids: CASRYTDTQYF.

This chain links TRBV18 with TRBJ1-1; 9 bases align to TRBD1. V shed 2 bases and J 0 bases; nucleotides not matched to a gene: 4. The CDR3 runs to 16 residues. Germline assignment: CDR1 KGHSH and CDR2 LQKENI. The CDR3 sequence: CASSPRTGDMNTEAFF. DNA of the CDR3: TGTGCCAGCTCACCAAGGACAGGGGACATGAACACTGAAGCTTTCTTT. Together with reference TRBV18 and TRBJ1-1, the CDR3 gives the full variable domain: NAGVMQNPRHLVRRRGQEARLRCSPMKGHSHVYWYRQLPEEGLKFMVYLQKENIIDESGMPKERFSAEFPKEGPSILRIQQVVRGDSAAYFCASSPRTGDMNTEAFFGQGTRLTVV.

The rearrangement links TRBV2 to TRBJ2-2; 9 bases match TRBD2. Germline values: CDR1 SNHLY, CDR2 FYNNEI. Unmatched junction bases numbered 13, after V lost 8 bases and J lost 3 bases. This CDR3 region has 17 residues. The CDR3, as DNA: TGTGCCAGCTTAAGCCCAGCGGGGGGCGGCGACACCGGGGAGCTGTTTTTT. Translation gives CASLSPAGGGDTGELFF. The whole variable domain, filled in from reference TRBV2 and TRBJ2-2, reads EPEVTQTPSHQVTQMGQEVILRCVPISNHLYFYWYRQILGQKVEFLVSFYNNEISEKSEIFDDQFSVERPDGSNFTLKIRSTKLEDSAMYFCASLSPAGGGDTGELFFGEGSRLTVL.

This clone was counted only a few times. This chain joins TRBV19 and TRBJ1-5, with TRBD1 matching 7 bases. V shed 3 bases and J 7 bases; nucleotides not matched to a gene: 6. The length of the CDR3 is 14 residues. The V gene's germline CDR1 is LNHDA and CDR2 SQIVND (reference sequence). The DNA for the CDR3 is TGTGCCAGTAGTATTGACAGGGCGCTACAGCCCCAGCATTTT. Protein product: CASSIDRALQPQHF.

The rearrangement joins TRBV18 to TRBJ1-1; 10 bases fit TRBD1. Per the germline V gene, CDR1 is KGHSH and CDR2 is LQKENI. With V trimmed by 4 bases and J by 4 bases, 6 bases remained unmatched. The CDR3 contains 15 residues. This CDR3 reads CASSLDRDRGTEAFF. Here the CDR3 DNA reads TGTGCCAGCTCACTCGACCGGGACAGGGGCACTGAAGCTTTCTTT. The variable domain in full, completed from reference TRBV18 and TRBJ1-1, reads NAGVMQNPRHLVRRRGQEARLRCSPMKGHSHVYWYRQLPEEGLKFMVYLQKENIIDESGMPKERFSAEFPKEGPSILRIQQVVRGDSAAYFCASSLDRDRGTEAFFGQGTRLTVV.

V gene TRBV7-9 combines with J gene TRBJ1-1; 7 nucleotides align to TRBD1. Germline CDR1 reads SEHNR; CDR2 reads FQNEAQ (reference sequence). The V gene end was trimmed by 4 bases and the J gene end by 8 bases; junction bases not matched to a gene: 10. The CDR3 has 14 residues. CDR3: CASSSNLGTVEAFF. The CDR3 nucleotides are TGTGCCAGCAGCTCGAATCTAGGGACAGTAGAAGCTTTCTTT. Full variable domain (outside the CDR3, taken from reference TRBV7-9 and TRBJ1-1): DTGVSQNPRHKITKRGQNVTFRCDPISEHNRLYWYRQTLGQGPEFLTYFQNEAQLEKSRLLSDRFSAERPKGSFSTLEIQRTEQGDSAMYLCASSSNLGTVEAFFGQGTRLTVV.

CDR3 sequence (DNA): TGTGCCAGCAGCTCCGGGGGTTTGGGAATTGGGAACACCATATATTTT. It encodes CASSSGGLGIGNTIYF. The genes are TRBV11-2 and TRBJ1-3; maybe TRBD1 (5 bases). V lost 4 bases and J lost 7, with 20 bases in between. Germline values: CDR1 SGHAT, CDR2 FQNNGV. The CDR3 length is 16 residues.

The sample holds a few counts of this clone. The CDR3 region has the DNA TGTGCCAGCAGCTTGTTATCCTTTAGCTCCTACGAGCAGTACTTC. This encodes CASSLLSFSSYEQYF. This chain links TRBV5-6 with TRBJ2-7, with D uncertain. Germline-derived CDR1 and CDR2 are SGHDT and YYEEEE. Trimming took 1 base from V and 0 from J, leaving 11 bases between them. There are 15 residues in the CDR3.